The clone carrying this T cell receptor (beta chain) has a handful of counts. The antigen remains undetermined. Exclusion covered patients with other autoimmune diseases or uncontrolled infections (as well as pregnancy or lactation). The sample belongs to a study of Graves' ophthalmopathy and Graves' hyperthyroidism. The study, taken as a whole, reports: Ophthalmopathy progression was predicted with 55% to 71% sensitivity and approximately 72% specificity. Among thyroid clonotypes expanded above 0.001 frequency, most also appeared in blood. Between ophthalmopathy and stable hyperthyroidism, a 13-signature model drew a separation with roughly 85% sensitivity and 75% to 82% specificity.

Trimming removed 0 bases at V and 2 bases at J, with 14 bases between. Germline V gene lookup returns CDR1 DFQATT and CDR2 SNEGSKA (reference sequence). This CDR3 region has 15 residues. RNA transcripts provided the template for amplifying TCR beta CDR3 regions. HTBI-primed first-round RT-PCR preceded second-round multiplex PCR. MiXCR, applied by TCRdb to the multiplex PCR reads, yields one record per CDR3 protein. The profile shows about 600,000 distinct CDR3 sequences, under 45% of them singletons. What was sequenced was peripheral blood or thyroid tissue (not recorded which). The chain links TRBV20-1 to TRBJ2-7, with a possible D match to TRBD1 (5 bases). The source is an adult man with Graves' hyperthyroidism. The CDR3 here is CSARDKYRSTYEQYF. The CDR3 DNA follows: TGCAGTGCTAGAGATAAATACAGGTCTACCTACGAGCAGTACTTC.